These T cell receptor beta chains were read from a single sample in a study of CD8+ T cells in alopecia areata. Repertoires were generated with immunoSEQ multiplex PCR, while TCRdb's copy carries only in-frame clones and drops some. The sample has about 220,000 clones, more than 45% seen once; the top ten hold roughly 1.6%. The starting material was CD4+ T cells sorted from blood, obtained at week 4, from a patient treated with tofacitinib. These TCRs come from a human donor with alopecia areata. CDR3s include the opening cysteine and the closing phenylalanine or tryptophan. The order of the fields is J gene, V gene, CDR3 protein.

TRBJ2-3	TRBV7-2	CASSLDPRTDTQYF
TRBJ2-3	TRBV28	CASSPRGGGAGRTDTQYF
TRBJ2-1	TRBV11-3	CASSASGTTFDEQFF
TRBJ2-6	TRBV2	CASSVSGGAPSGANVLTF
TRBJ2-6	TRBV6-1	CASNPRSSGANVLTF
TRBJ2-3	TRBV2	CASSEATSRVTDTQYF
TRBJ2-1	TRBV29-1	CSVEMGGSYNEQFF
TRBJ2-5	TRBV9	CASSPQLGQGVQTQYF
TRBJ2-3	TRBV30	CAWTHRGLTPDTQYF
TRBJ1-2	TRBV5-1	CASSSTGGQNYGYTF
TRBJ2-3	TRBV13	CASSHIGTSGVVGTDTQYF
TRBJ2-7	TRBV11-3	CASSPASYEQYF
TRBJ1-1	TRBV29-1	CSVSGQASGAFF
TRBJ1-1	TRBV30	CAGDRDNTEAFF
TRBJ2-5	TRBV6-1	CASSDPIATGMGETQYF
TRBJ1-6	TRBV5-1	CASSLGLEFNSPLHF
TRBJ2-7	TRBV9	CASSPGFSSYEQYF
TRBJ2-3	TRBV20-1	CSAKTDTQYF
TRBJ1-2	TRBV29-1	CSAPVQPTGYTF
TRBJ2-1	TRBV18	CASSPPRGGWNEQFF
TRBJ2-3	TRBV9	CASSLTTGTDTQYF
TRBJ1-2	TRBV29-1	CSVEGSVSNYGYTF
TRBJ1-1	TRBV29-1	CSAKTGGGTEAFF
TRBJ2-1	TRBV30	CAWSVTGGYNEQFF
TRBJ2-2	TRBV2	CASMGTSNTGELFF
TRBJ1-5	TRBV4-1	CASSQDDSYSNQPQHF
TRBJ2-2	TRBV13	CASSPPLDRGKSGELFF
TRBJ1-1	TRBV2	CASSEAIGTNTEAFF